This T cell receptor beta chain was documented in a study of PD-1 blockade in classical Hodgkin lymphoma. Profiling relied on immunoSEQ multiplex PCR, and the TCRdb table lists in-frame clones only, not all of them. This table has roughly 9,900 clones, around nine tenths appearing once. Overall study results and limits: Baseline diversity resembling that of newly diagnosed patients was seen in complete responders. Patients starting nivolumab less than 1 year after ASCT had lower diversity and were excluded from later analyses. By cycle point C4D1, TCR diversity had risen significantly in CD4+ cells (but not CD8+ cells).

Sample time point: cycle 4 day 1 (C4D1), after less than 7 weeks of nivolumab. Every single patient, without exception, relapsed after autologous stem cell transplantation, and brentuximab vedotin exposure varied. As to this clone: Antigen unknown.

This CDR3 has 14 residues. Germline V CDR1 and CDR2: SEHNR, FQNEAQ (reference sequence). The ends were cut back, 2 bases at V and 3 bases at J, with 10 bases in the middle. The J gene is TRBJ1-1, the V gene TRBV7-9, with D hard to call. The clonotype originates from a human donor with classical Hodgkin lymphoma. The source was peripheral blood mononuclear cells (PBMCs), collected before the fourth cycle of nivolumab. CDR3: CASSLRYWDTEAFF. The CDR3 nucleotides are TGTGCCAGCAGCTTAAGGTACTGGGACACTGAAGCTTTCTTT.